This entry describes one TCR beta chain. What it binds is unknown. This specimen comes from a study of vaccination effects on CD4 cells after COVID-19. Study observations and caveats: By a late point after vaccination, infection- and vaccine-induced clones had shrunk markedly through clonal contraction.

With the ViraFEST assay, the study expanded antigen-specific CD4+ T cells using viral peptide pools, then sequenced them. Following 10 days of culture, CD4+ T cells were isolated. Vaccine recipients had no previous SARS-CoV-2 infection; their nucleocapsid antibodies were negative. Cultivation was performed at two million PBMC per well with 8.5 to 10 IU/ml IL-2 and about 9.2 ug/ml peptides added. Per germline, CDR1 SGHRS and CDR2 YFSETQ. The J segment lost 11 bases and the V segment lost 4 bases, leaving 11 bases of the junction unmatched. The CDR3 contains 13 residues. Sequencing was performed with immunoSEQ multiplex PCR; in TCRdb, only in-frame clones are kept and a portion is missing. The table has roughly 19,000 clones, approximately 79% seen once.

The source of this sequence is a human donor who received a COVID-19 vaccine. This sample comprised CD4+ T cells from PBMCs cultured with HCoV-NL63 spike peptides, obtained before COVID-19 vaccination. V gene TRBV5-1 combines with J gene TRBJ1-1; 7 bases are a match to TRBD1. The CDR3 here is CASSIATGEEAFF. The CDR3 bases are TGCGCCAGCAGCATCGCCACAGGGGAGGAGGCTTTCTTT.